The clone carrying this T cell receptor (beta chain) showed up just a few times. These data originate in a study of cytomegalovirus exposure and HLA in healthy donors. Overall study context: Of all 400 or so donors who were genotyped, around 79% belonged to the Caucasian-associated ancestry cluster.

This PCR relied on a set of 60 Vbeta primers and 13 Jbeta primers. Here immunoSEQ multiplex PCR was the method, and the copy in TCRdb shows in-frame clones only, minus some. Of 150,000 to 200,000 clones in the sample, 82% are singletons; the top ten hold around 0.97%. Germline V gene sequence: CDR1 LNHDA, CDR2 SQIVND (reference sequence). V was cut by 5 bases and J by 3 bases, with 17 bases left in between. CDR3 length: 16 amino acids. J is TRBJ1-5 and V is TRBV19; possible D gene TRBD1, 6 bases. This TCR was recovered from a girl aged 2 to 9 in good health and CMV-seropositive. The sample was PBMCs. CDR3 nucleotide sequence: TGTGCCAGTAGTGCCAGCAGGGGCGCGATCAATCAGCCCCAGCATTTT. Its protein is CASSASRGAINQPQHF.